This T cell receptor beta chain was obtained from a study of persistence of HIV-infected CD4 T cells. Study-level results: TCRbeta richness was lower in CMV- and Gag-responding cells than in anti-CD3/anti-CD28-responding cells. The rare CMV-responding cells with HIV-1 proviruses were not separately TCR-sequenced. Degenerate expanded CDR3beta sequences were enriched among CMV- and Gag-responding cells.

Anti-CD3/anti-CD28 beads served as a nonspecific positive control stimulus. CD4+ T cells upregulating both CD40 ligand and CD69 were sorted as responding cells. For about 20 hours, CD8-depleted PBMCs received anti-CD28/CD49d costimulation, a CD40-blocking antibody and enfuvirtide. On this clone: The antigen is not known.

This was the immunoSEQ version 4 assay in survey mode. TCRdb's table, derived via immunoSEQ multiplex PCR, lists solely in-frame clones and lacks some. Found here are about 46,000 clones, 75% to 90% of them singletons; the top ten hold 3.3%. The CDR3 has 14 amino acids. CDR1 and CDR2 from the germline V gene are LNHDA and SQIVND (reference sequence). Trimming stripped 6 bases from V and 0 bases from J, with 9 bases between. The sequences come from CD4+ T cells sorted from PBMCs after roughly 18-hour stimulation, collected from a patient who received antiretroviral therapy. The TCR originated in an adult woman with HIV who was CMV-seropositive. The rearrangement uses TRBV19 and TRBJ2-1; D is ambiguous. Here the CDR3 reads CASRPMSSYNEQFF. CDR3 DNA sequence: TGTGCCAGTAGGCCCATGAGCTCCTACAATGAGCAGTTCTTC.